A single sample gave rise to the 17 T cell receptor beta chains below, sequenced in a study of lymphopenia after photon versus proton radiotherapy. Sequenced by immunoSEQ multiplex PCR; TCRdb stores in-frame clones only, minus some. The table lists approximately 80,000 clones, about four fifths of them singletons, with under 1.5% in the top ten. Source: peripheral blood, taken from a patient treated with proton-based radiotherapy. The receptors here all came from a man aged 55 to 70 with pancreatic cancer.

A few counts support this clone. The chain recombines TRBV19 with TRBJ2-7; 8 nucleotides match TRBD2. This CDR3 region has 13 residues. Germline V gene sequence: CDR1 LNHDA, CDR2 SQIVND (reference sequence). V gave up 5 bases and J gave up 6 bases; unmatched junction bases: 6. As DNA, the CDR3 is TGTGCCAGTAGTTACAGTAGCGGGACCGAGCAGTACTTC. Amino acids: CASSYSSGTEQYF.

The chain joins TRBV2 to TRBJ2-6; maybe TRBD1 (5 bases). V lost 7 bases to trimming and J lost 4 bases, with 17 bases between them. The CDR3 has 16 residues. CDR1 is SNHLY and CDR2 is FYNNEI in the germline V gene. The CDR3 spells CASNALQARGANVLTF. The CDR3 region has the DNA TGTGCCAGCAATGCACTACAGGCAAGAGGGGCCAACGTCCTGACTTTC.

The chain couples TRBV19 to TRBJ2-7; D assignment may be TRBD1 or TRBD2 (6 bases each). The CDR3 has 10 residues. Germline lookup yields CDR1 LNHDA and CDR2 SQIVND (reference sequence). The chain's CDR3 is CAIGGHEQYF. The DNA for the CDR3 is TGTGCTATCGGGGGCCACGAGCAGTACTTC.

At least ten counts were recorded for this clone. The genes are TRBV7-2 and TRBJ1-2; no definite D call. The CDR3 runs 14 residues. CDR1 SGHTA and CDR2 FQGNSA come from the germline V gene. Trimming removed 5 bases at V and 3 bases at J, with 13 bases between. The DNA for the CDR3 is TGTGCCAGCAGCCCGGAGTTTGGGGACTATGGCTACACCTTC. Protein: CASSPEFGDYGYTF.

This clone has a single count. This CDR3 is also generated by other DNA sequences in the sample. This sequence joins TRBV28 and TRBJ1-1, with D perhaps TRBD1 (6 bases). V was cut by 6 bases and J by 5 bases, with 16 bases left in between. In germline, CDR1 is MDHEN, CDR2 SYDVKM. The CDR3 has 14 residues. In DNA, the CDR3 is TGTGCCAGCAGCCCCGGGGGCCGAGGGACTGAAGCTTTCTTT. Translated, it gives CASSPGGRGTEAFF.

The rearrangement links TRBV7-9 to TRBJ1-3, with D tentatively TRBD1 (5 bases). V lost 5 bases and J lost 7, with 18 bases in between. The CDR3 loop spans 15 amino acids. Germline assignment: CDR1 SEHNR and CDR2 FQNEAQ (reference sequence). The CDR3 DNA sequence: TGTGCCAGCAGCCCAGCGGGGGTCGGAGAGAACACCATATATTTT. It yields the protein CASSPAGVGENTIYF. The full variable domain, with the rest looked up from reference TRBV7-9 and TRBJ1-3, is DTGVSQNPRHKITKRGQNVTFRCDPISEHNRLYWYRQTLGQGPEFLTYFQNEAQLEKSRLLSDRFSAERPKGSFSTLEIQRTEQGDSAMYLCASSPAGVGENTIYFGEGSWLTVV.

V usage is TRBV5-4 and J usage is TRBJ2-1; D ambiguous. The CDR3 has 15 amino acids. V lost 3 bases and J 1 base, leaving 11 bases between the germline ends. The germline CDR1 and CDR2 sequences are SGHNT and YYREEE (reference sequence). CDR3: CASSSRRLSYNEQFF. The CDR3 nucleotides read TGTGCCAGCAGCTCTAGACGCCTATCCTACAATGAGCAGTTCTTC.

The chain carries TRBV21-1 and TRBJ2-6; the table's TRBD1 call for D was not verified on the DNA. TRBV21-1 is shown as a pseudogene. CDR3 length equals 17 residues. CDR3 nucleotide sequence: TGTGCCAGCAGCTTACAGGGATCTCTCTCTGGGGCCAACGTCCTGACTTTC. It codes for CASSLQGSLSGANVLTF.

The chain employs TRBV5-5 and TRBJ2-7; D may be TRBD2 (6 bases). This CDR3 has 13 amino acids. Germline-derived CDR1 and CDR2 are SGHKS and YYEKEE (reference sequence). V dropped 5 bases and J dropped 4 bases, with 13 bases sitting between them. The chain's CDR3 is CASRRWGEYEQYF. CDR3 sequence (DNA): TGTGCCAGCAGACGCTGGGGGGAGTACGAGCAGTACTTC.

The rearrangement links TRBV6-1 to TRBJ1-2, with 12 nucleotides matching TRBD1. This CDR3 is built from 14 residues. Trimming removed 4 bases from V and 8 bases from J; junction bases left unmatched: 5. Germline CDR1 is MNHNS and CDR2 is SASEGT. The CDR3 region is CASSGSGTGGGYTF. The CDR3 coding sequence is TGTGCCAGCAGTGGCTCCGGGACAGGGGGCGGCTACACCTTC.

The chain has TRBV2 and TRBJ1-1, with TRBD1 matching over 11 bases. This CDR3 comprises 15 residues. Losses at the gene ends were 4 bases for V and 5 bases for J; bases not matched to a gene: 6. Germline V gives CDR1 SNHLY, CDR2 FYNNEI. The CDR3 DNA is TGTGCCAGCAGTGGGGGACAGGGGGTAGGAACTGAAGCTTTCTTT. Its protein product is CASSGGQGVGTEAFF.

A single count supports this clone. The chain has TRBV28 and TRBJ2-7; D is undetermined. This CDR3 is 14 amino acids long. V dropped 1 base and J dropped 5 bases, with 12 bases sitting between them. Germline-derived CDR1 and CDR2 are MDHEN and SYDVKM. The CDR3 DNA reads as TGTGCCAGCAGTTTATTGAGCAGTATAAACGAGCAGTACTTC. As protein: CASSLLSSINEQYF.

The chain links TRBV27 to TRBJ2-3; the D call may be TRBD1 or TRBD2 (5 bases each). Germline V gene data show CDR1 as MNHEY and CDR2 as SMNVEV (reference sequence). This CDR3 comprises 11 residues. V lost 2 bases and J 9 bases, leaving 6 bases between the germline ends. CDR3 sequence reads: CASSLRDTQYF. For the CDR3, the DNA is TGTGCCAGCAGTTTAAGGGACACGCAGTATTTT.

This clone was picked up a small number of times. DNA of the CDR3: TGCAGCACCCCTCGCCAGCCCCAGCATTTT. Encoded protein: CSTPRQPQHF. J is TRBJ1-5 and V is TRBV29-1; D gene unclear. The CDR3 contains 10 residues. V dropped 8 bases and J dropped 7 bases, with 9 bases sitting between them. Germline V gene data show CDR1 as SQVTM and CDR2 as ANQGSEA.

The chain joins TRBV11-2 to TRBJ2-1; TRBD1 is a possible D gene (6 bases). Germline lookup yields CDR1 SGHAT and CDR2 FQNNGV. This CDR3 has 14 residues. Trimming stripped 1 base from V and 7 bases from J, with 11 bases between. The CDR3 sequence is CASSLGAGENEQFF. CDR3 coding DNA: TGTGCCAGCAGCTTAGGGGCAGGGGAAAATGAGCAGTTCTTC.

The chain recombines TRBV9 with TRBJ2-7; D perhaps matches TRBD2 (6 bases). V lost 3 bases and J 2 bases, leaving 15 bases between the germline ends. There are 15 residues in the CDR3. CDR1 is SGDLS, CDR2 YYNGEE, per germline. CDR3 DNA sequence: TGTGCCAGCAGCGCCTCGACCGGGGGAGCCTACGAGCAGTACTTC. It is translated as CASSASTGGAYEQYF.

The V gene is TRBV6-5, the J gene TRBJ2-7; 7 bases match TRBD2. The CDR3 consists of 15 residues. Trimming took 6 bases from V and 2 from J; bases not matched to a gene: 10. The germline CDR1 and CDR2 sequences are MNHEY and SVGAGI. The CDR3, as DNA: TGTGCCAGCAGGGGGGGGAGGGAGGGGCCCTACGAGCAGTACTTC. The encoded protein is CASRGGREGPYEQYF.